This T cell receptor (beta chain) is drawn from a study of blood T cell repertoires in COVID-19. In the study overall: Samples taken during acute and convalescent COVID-19 were collected in the United States, Italy and Spain. In each case, the material was cDNA or gDNA derived from T cells, B-cell-depleted T cells, or PBMCs.

The V gene lost 3 bases and the J gene lost 5 bases, with 7 bases spanning the gap. Germline V gene sequence: CDR1 DFQATT, CDR2 SNEGSKA (reference sequence). The CDR3 has 11 residues. Original processing methods: Scientists estimated how many nucleated cells there were by amplifying reference gene primers. Sequencing was performed with immunoSEQ multiplex PCR; in TCRdb, only in-frame clones are kept and a portion is missing. D and trimming come from the DNA, and the V and J calls and clone size come from that table. The sample includes 90,000 to 120,000 clones, approximately 85% seen only once; the top ten take over 2%.

J is TRBJ1-1 and V is TRBV20-1; D call uncertain. Input material: peripheral blood. This TCR derives from a human donor in a cohort sampled during active COVID-19. CDR3 residues: CSAREITEAFF. CDR3 sequence (DNA): TGCAGTGCTAGGGAGATAACTGAAGCTTTCTTT.